The clone carrying this T cell receptor beta chain appeared a single time. Sequenced by immunoSEQ multiplex PCR; TCRdb stores in-frame clones only, minus some. The data contain tens of thousands of clones, about 91% of them singletons. This CDR3 region has 13 residues. V dropped 3 bases and J dropped 6 bases, with 10 bases sitting between them. Per germline, CDR1 SGHNT and CDR2 YYREEE (reference sequence). The source of the sample is a study of OX40 agonist ivuxolimab in advanced cancers. This clonotype was sampled from an adult with an advanced solid tumor such as melanoma, head and neck, liver or kidney cancer. Sequenced here: CD4+ or CD8+ T cells sorted from blood, sampled in a trial of the OX40 agonist ivuxolimab. The V gene is TRBV5-4, the J gene TRBJ2-1, with D tentatively TRBD2 (7 bases). The CDR3 bases are TGTGCCAGCAGCTCCGGGGGGCCCAATGAGCAGTTCTTC. This encodes CASSSGGPNEQFF.